The subject of this entry is one T cell receptor beta chain. This entry comes from a study of T cell responses to AZD1222 COVID-19 vaccine. The data were produced by immunoSEQ multiplex PCR, yet TCRdb's version contains in-frame clones alone and is incomplete. Of 140,000 to 150,000 clones listed, approximately 90% are singletons. Looked up from germline, CDR1 is LGHNA and CDR2 is YSLEER. The CDR3 totals 17 residues. Trimming removed 0 bases at V and 1 base at J, with 10 bases between. Sequences were derived from peripheral blood, sampled 28 days after the second AZD1222 dose. This chain links TRBV4-3 with TRBJ1-6, with D possibly TRBD1 on 6 matching bases. The origin of this receptor is an adult who received the AZD1222 COVID-19 vaccine. CDR3 loop: CASSQDAQGSYNSPLHF. The CDR3 bases are TGCGCCAGCAGCCAAGACGCCCAGGGGTCCTATAATTCACCCCTCCACTTT.